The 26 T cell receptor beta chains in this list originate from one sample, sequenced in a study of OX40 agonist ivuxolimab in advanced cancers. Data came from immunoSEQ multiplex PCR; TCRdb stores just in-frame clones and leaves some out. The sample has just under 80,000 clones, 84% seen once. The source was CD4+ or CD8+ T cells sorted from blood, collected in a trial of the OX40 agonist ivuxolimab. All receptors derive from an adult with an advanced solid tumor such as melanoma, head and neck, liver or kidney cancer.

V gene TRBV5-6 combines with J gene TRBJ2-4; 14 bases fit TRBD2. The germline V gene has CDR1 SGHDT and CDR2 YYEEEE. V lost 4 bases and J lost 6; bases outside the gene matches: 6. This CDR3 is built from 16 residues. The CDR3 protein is CASSPTSGRAGNIQYF. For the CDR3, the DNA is TGTGCCAGCAGCCCGACTAGCGGGAGGGCCGGAAACATTCAGTACTTC.

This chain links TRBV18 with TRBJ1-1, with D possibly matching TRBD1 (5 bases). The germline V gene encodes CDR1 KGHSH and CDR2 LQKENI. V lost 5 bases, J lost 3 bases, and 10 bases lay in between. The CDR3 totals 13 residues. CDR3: CASSSGPYTEAFF. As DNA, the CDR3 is TGTGCCAGCTCATCGGGACCATACACTGAAGCTTTCTTT.

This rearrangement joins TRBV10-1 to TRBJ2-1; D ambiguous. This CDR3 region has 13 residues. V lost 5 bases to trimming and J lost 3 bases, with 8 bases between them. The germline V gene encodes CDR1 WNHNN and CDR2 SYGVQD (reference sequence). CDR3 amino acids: CASSRQDYNEQFF. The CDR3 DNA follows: TGCGCCAGCAGTCGGCAGGACTACAATGAGCAGTTCTTC.

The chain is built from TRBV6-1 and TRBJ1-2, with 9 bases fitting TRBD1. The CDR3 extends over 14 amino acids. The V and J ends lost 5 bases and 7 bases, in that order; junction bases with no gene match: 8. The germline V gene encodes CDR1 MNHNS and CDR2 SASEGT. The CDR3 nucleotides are TGTGCCAGCAGTTTCCCGCCGGACAGGGGTGGCTACACCTTC. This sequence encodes CASSFPPDRGGYTF.

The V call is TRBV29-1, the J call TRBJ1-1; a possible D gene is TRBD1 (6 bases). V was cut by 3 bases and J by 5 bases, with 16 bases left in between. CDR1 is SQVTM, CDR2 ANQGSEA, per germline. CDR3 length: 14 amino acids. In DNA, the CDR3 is TGCAGCGTTGATCTGGGGGGGCTGGGGACTGAAGCTTTCTTT. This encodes CSVDLGGLGTEAFF.

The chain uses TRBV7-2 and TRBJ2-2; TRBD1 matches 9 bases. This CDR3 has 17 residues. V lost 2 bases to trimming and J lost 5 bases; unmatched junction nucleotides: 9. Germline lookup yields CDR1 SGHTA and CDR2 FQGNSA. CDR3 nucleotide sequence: TGTGCCAGCAGCTTAAACCAGGCACAGGGGGCTACCGGGGAGCTGTTTTTT. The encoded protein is CASSLNQAQGATGELFF.

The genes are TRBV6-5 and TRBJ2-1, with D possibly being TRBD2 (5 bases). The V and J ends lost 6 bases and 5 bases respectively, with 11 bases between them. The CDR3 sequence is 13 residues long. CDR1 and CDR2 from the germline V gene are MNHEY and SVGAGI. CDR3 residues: CASSRLGDNEQFF. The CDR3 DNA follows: TGTGCCAGCAGCCGACTGGGAGACAATGAGCAGTTCTTC.

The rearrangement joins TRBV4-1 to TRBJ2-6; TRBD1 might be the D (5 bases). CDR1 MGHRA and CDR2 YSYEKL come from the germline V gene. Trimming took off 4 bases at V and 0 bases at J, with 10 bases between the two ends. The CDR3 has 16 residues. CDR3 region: CASSLVDSSGANVLTF. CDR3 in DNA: TGCGCCAGCAGCCTAGTTGACAGCTCTGGGGCCAACGTCCTGACTTTC.

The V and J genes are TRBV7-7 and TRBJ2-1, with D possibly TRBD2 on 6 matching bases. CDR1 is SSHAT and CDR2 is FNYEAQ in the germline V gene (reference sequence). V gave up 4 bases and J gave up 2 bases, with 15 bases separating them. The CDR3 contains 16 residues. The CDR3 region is CASSSSPGSAYNEQFF. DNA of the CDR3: TGTGCCAGCAGCTCCTCACCCGGGAGTGCCTACAATGAGCAGTTCTTC.

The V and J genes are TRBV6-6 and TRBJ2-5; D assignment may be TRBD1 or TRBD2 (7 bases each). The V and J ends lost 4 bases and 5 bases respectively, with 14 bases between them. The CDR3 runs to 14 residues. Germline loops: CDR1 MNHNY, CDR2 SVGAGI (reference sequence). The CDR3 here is CASSWRQGGETQYF. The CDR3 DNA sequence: TGTGCCAGCAGTTGGAGACAGGGAGGGGAGACCCAGTACTTC.

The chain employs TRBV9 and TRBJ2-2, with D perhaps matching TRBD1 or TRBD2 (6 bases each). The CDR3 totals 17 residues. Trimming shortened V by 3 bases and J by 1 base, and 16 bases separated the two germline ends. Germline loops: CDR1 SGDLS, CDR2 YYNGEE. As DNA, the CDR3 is TGTGCCAGCAGCGACCCGCCGGGGGCCCAGAACACCGGGGAGCTGTTTTTT. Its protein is CASSDPPGAQNTGELFF. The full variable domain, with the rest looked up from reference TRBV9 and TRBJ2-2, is DSGVTQTPKHLITATGQRVTLRCSPRSGDLSVYWYQQSLDQGLQFLIQYYNGEERAKGNILERFSAQQFPDLHSELNLSSLELGDSALYFCASSDPPGAQNTGELFFGEGSRLTVL.

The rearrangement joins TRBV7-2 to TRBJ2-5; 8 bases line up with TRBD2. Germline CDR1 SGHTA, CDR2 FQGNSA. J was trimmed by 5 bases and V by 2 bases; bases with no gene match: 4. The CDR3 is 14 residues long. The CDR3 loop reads CASSLTSGSETQYF. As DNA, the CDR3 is TGTGCCAGCAGCTTAACCAGCGGGAGTGAGACCCAGTACTTC.

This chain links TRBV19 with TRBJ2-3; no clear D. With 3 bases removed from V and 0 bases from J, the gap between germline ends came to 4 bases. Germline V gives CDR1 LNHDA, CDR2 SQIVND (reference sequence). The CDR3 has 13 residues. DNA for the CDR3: TGTGCCAGTAGTATGGACAGCACAGATACGCAGTATTTT. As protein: CASSMDSTDTQYF.

This CDR3 is CASSADRGTGELFF. The CDR3 DNA sequence: TGTGCCAGCAGCGCGGACAGGGGCACCGGGGAGCTGTTTTTT. The rearrangement joins TRBV11-2 to TRBJ2-2; 9 nucleotides agree with TRBD1. Germline trimming cut 5 bases from V and 4 bases from J; bases unmatched to any gene: 2. The CDR3 is made up of 14 amino acids. From germline, CDR1 is SGHAT and CDR2 FQNNGV.

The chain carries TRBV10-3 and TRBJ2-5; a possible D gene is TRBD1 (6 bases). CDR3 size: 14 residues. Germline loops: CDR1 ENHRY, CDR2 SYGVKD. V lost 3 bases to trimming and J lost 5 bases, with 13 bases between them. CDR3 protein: CAISDRGAGETQYF. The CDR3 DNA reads TGTGCCATCAGTGACAGGGGCGCCGGTGAGACCCAGTACTTC.

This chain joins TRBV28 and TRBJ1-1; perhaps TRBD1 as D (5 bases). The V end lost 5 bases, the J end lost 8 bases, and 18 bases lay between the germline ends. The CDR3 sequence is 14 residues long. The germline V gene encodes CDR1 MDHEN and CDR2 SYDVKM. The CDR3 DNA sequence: TGTGCCAGCAGTGGGGGGTGGGCGGCGTTAGAAGCTTTCTTT. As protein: CASSGGWAALEAFF.

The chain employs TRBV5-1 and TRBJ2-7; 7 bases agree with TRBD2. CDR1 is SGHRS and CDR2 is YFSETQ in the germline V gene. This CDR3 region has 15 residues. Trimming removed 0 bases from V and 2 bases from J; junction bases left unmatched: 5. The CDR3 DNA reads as TGCGCCAGCAGCTTGGGAGGGACTACAGCCTACGAGCAGTACTTC. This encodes CASSLGGTTAYEQYF.

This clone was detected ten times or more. Here the CDR3 reads CASSLSKSSYEQYF. The DNA of the CDR3 is TGTGCCAGCAGCTTATCCAAGAGTTCCTACGAGCAGTACTTC. The chain carries TRBV13 and TRBJ2-7; D gene ambiguous. This CDR3 spans 14 amino acids. V lost 2 bases and J 1 base, leaving 9 bases between the germline ends. Germline V gene lookup returns CDR1 PRHDT and CDR2 FYEKMQ (reference sequence).

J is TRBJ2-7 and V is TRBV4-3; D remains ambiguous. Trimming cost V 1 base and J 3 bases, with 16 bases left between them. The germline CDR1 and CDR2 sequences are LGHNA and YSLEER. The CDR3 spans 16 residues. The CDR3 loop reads CASSQAHVGEGYEQYF. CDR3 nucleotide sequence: TGCGCCAGCAGCCAAGCCCACGTGGGCGAAGGCTACGAGCAGTACTTC.

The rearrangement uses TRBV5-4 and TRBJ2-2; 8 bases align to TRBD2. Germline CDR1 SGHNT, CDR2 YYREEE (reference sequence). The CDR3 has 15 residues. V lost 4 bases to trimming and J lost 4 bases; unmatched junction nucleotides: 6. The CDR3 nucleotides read TGTGCCAGCAGCCGGTGGCGGGGGGTCACCGGGGAGCTGTTTTTT. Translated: CASSRWRGVTGELFF.

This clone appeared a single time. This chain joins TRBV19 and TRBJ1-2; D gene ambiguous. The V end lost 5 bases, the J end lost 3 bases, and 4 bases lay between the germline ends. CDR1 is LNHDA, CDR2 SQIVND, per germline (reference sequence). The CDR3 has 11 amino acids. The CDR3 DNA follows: TGTGCCAGTAGTGGGCACTATGGCTACACCTTC. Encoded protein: CASSGHYGYTF.

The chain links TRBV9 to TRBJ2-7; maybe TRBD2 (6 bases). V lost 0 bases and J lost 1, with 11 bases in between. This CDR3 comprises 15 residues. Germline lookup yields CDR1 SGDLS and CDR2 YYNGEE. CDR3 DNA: TGTGCCAGCAGCGTAGCCGGGAGTAGTTCCTACGAGCAGTACTTC. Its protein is CASSVAGSSSYEQYF.

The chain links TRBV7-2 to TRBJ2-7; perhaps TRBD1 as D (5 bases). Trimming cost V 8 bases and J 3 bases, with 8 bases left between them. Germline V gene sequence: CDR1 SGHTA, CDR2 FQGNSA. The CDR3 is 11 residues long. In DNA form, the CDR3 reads TGTGCCAGCGGGGCCCACTACGAGCAGTACTTC. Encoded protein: CASGAHYEQYF.

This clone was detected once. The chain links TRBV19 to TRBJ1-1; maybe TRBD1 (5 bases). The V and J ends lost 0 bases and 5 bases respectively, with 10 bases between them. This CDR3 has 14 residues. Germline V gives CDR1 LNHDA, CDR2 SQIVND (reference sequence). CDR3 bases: TGTGCCAGTAGTATAGACAGGGTAGGGACTGAAGCTTTCTTT. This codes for CASSIDRVGTEAFF.

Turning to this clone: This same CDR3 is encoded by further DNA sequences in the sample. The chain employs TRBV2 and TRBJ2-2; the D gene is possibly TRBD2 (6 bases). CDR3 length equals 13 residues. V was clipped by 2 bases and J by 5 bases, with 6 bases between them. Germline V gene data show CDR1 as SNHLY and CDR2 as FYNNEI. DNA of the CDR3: TGTGCCAGCAGTGAACGGGGGACCGGGGAGCTGTTTTTT. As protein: CASSERGTGELFF.

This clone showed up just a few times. The CDR3 sequence is CASSMTSGSYNEQFF. The CDR3 nucleotides are TGTGCCAGTAGTATGACTAGCGGGAGCTACAATGAGCAGTTCTTC. This chain joins TRBV19 and TRBJ2-1; the match to TRBD2 covers 12 bases. The CDR3 has 15 amino acids. Germline CDR1 and CDR2: LNHDA and SQIVND (reference sequence). The ends lost 3 bases at V and 3 bases at J; junction bases unmatched: 0.